The 17 T cell receptor beta chains listed next were all sequenced from one sample in a study of Ad26.COV2.S vaccination and SARS-CoV-2 variants. Produced via immunoSEQ multiplex PCR; TCRdb's table is partial and in-frame only. Counted here are about 7,100 clones, 84% occurring once; the ten biggest clones make up 29%. The sample consisted of peripheral blood, taken after recovery from COVID-19. Receptor source: a human donor who had recovered from COVID-19.

The genes are TRBV4-3 and TRBJ2-7; D is undetermined. CDR1 is LGHNA and CDR2 is YSLEER in the germline V gene. This CDR3 has 13 residues. Trimming took 0 bases from V and 6 from J, leaving 9 bases between them. The CDR3 here is CASSQDGWGEQYF. As DNA, the CDR3 is TGCGCCAGCAGCCAAGATGGGTGGGGCGAGCAGTACTTC.

The rearrangement links TRBV18 to TRBJ2-7; 7 bases line up with TRBD1. The CDR3 contains 14 residues. Trimming removed 3 bases from V and 6 bases from J; junction bases left unmatched: 8. The germline gives CDR1 KGHSH, CDR2 LQKENI. The CDR3 spells CASSPTQGTGEQYF. In DNA, the CDR3 is TGTGCCAGCTCACCGACACAGGGGACGGGCGAGCAGTACTTC.

The genes are TRBV7-9 and TRBJ1-2; 7 bases fit TRBD1. The CDR3 extends over 13 amino acids. The germline V gene has CDR1 SEHNR and CDR2 FQNEAQ (reference sequence). V lost 5 bases to trimming and J lost 4 bases; unmatched junction nucleotides: 4. In DNA, the CDR3 is TGTGCCAGCAGCCACAGGGGAAGCTATGGCTACACCTTC. This translates into CASSHRGSYGYTF.

The J gene is TRBJ2-5, the V gene TRBV25-1, with D tentatively TRBD2 (5 bases). The germline V gene has CDR1 MGHDK and CDR2 SYGVNS. The CDR3 runs 15 residues. V was trimmed by 2 bases and J by 1 base, leaving 11 bases between them. CDR3 in amino acids: CASSEEGFPQETQYF. The CDR3 nucleotides read TGTGCCAGCAGTGAAGAGGGTTTCCCCCAAGAGACCCAGTACTTC. Complete variable domain (other parts from reference TRBV25-1 and TRBJ2-5): EADIYQTPRYLVIGTGKKITLECSQTMGHDKMYWYQQDPGMELHLIHYSYGVNSTEKGDLSSESTVSRIRTEHFPLTLESARPSHTSQYLCASSEEGFPQETQYFGPGTRLLVL.

CDR3 region: CASSLAGEYGYTF. In nucleotides, the CDR3 is TGTGCCAGCAGCTTAGCAGGGGAATATGGCTACACCTTC. The gene calls are TRBV7-2 and TRBJ1-2; TRBD1 is a possible D gene (5 bases). The V end lost 0 bases, the J end lost 5 bases, and 7 bases lay between the germline ends. This CDR3 is 13 amino acids long. Germline V gives CDR1 SGHTA, CDR2 FQGNSA.

Details on this clone: An end of the junction does not agree with germline; a read error may underlie this. This chain connects TRBV12-5 to TRBJ1-1; no clear D. CDR3 length: 9 amino acids. Germline CDR1 LGHNT, CDR2 FRNRAP. This CDR3 reads CASGPFSGF. The CDR3 coding sequence is TGTGCTAGTGGTCCGTTCTCCGGCTTT.

V usage is TRBV6-2 or TRBV6-3 and J usage is TRBJ2-7; maybe TRBD2 (6 bases). Germline CDR1 is MNHEY and CDR2 is SVGEGT. The CDR3 extends over 15 amino acids. The V gene lost 6 bases and the J gene lost 0 bases, with 15 bases spanning the gap. CDR3 DNA: TGTGCCAGCAGCCCTTGGGAGGCGAGCTCCTACGAGCAGTACTTC. It codes for CASSPWEASSYEQYF.

Only a few counts were recorded for this clone. The chain couples TRBV6-5 to TRBJ1-5, with D hard to call. This CDR3 comprises 14 residues. V was cut by 5 bases and J by 1 base, with 9 bases left in between. Germline V CDR1 and CDR2: MNHEY, SVGAGI. This CDR3 is CASSKQRSNQPQHF. In DNA, the CDR3 is TGTGCCAGCAGTAAACAGAGGAGCAATCAGCCCCAGCATTTT.

This chain joins TRBV29-1 and TRBJ2-7; 7 nucleotides line up with TRBD1. CDR1 is SQVTM and CDR2 is ANQGSEA in the germline V gene. V gave up 6 bases and J gave up 7 bases; unmatched junction bases: 9. The CDR3 has 12 residues. CDR3 DNA: TGCAGCGTCGCCCTGACAGGGTGGGAGCAGTACTTC. Translated: CSVALTGWEQYF.

V is TRBV28 and J is TRBJ2-7; D may be TRBD1 (5 bases). The V gene's germline CDR1 is MDHEN and CDR2 SYDVKM. V lost 9 bases and J lost 0, with 12 bases in between. The length of the CDR3 is 13 residues. The CDR3 region has the DNA TGTGCCAGTGAACAGGTGAGCTCCTACGAGCAGTACTTC. Its protein is CASEQVSSYEQYF.

V is TRBV7-2 and J is TRBJ2-3, with D unresolved. CDR3 size: 12 residues. From germline, CDR1 is SGHTA and CDR2 FQGNSA. V lost 5 bases, J lost 4 bases, and 7 bases lay in between. For the CDR3, the DNA is TGTGCCAGCAGCCCCCGATCAGATACGCAGTATTTT. As protein: CASSPRSDTQYF.

The J gene is TRBJ2-3, the V gene TRBV6-2 or TRBV6-3, with 7 bases that match TRBD2. CDR1 is MNHEY and CDR2 is SVGEGT in the germline V gene. The CDR3 is 16 residues long. The V and J ends lost 6 bases and 3 bases, in that order; junction bases with no gene match: 12. Here the CDR3 DNA reads TGTGCCAGCAGCCTCGAAGGAGCGGGGTTGACAGATACGCAGTATTTT. Its translation: CASSLEGAGLTDTQYF.

The J gene is TRBJ2-1, the V gene TRBV6-1; TRBD2 matches 11 bases. The CDR3 totals 16 residues. CDR1 and CDR2 (germline): MNHNS, SASEGT. The ends lost 3 bases at V and 9 bases at J; junction bases unmatched: 10. For the CDR3, the DNA is TGTGCCAGCAGTGAGGGACTAGCGGCAGGCCAGGGTGAGCAGTTCTTC. This encodes CASSEGLAAGQGEQFF.

The chain couples TRBV4-3 to TRBJ2-6; TRBD1 matches at 7 bases. The CDR3 runs to 16 residues. The trim removed 2 bases at V and 2 bases at J, leaving 3 bases unmatched. Germline CDR1 is LGHNA and CDR2 is YSLEER. CDR3 in DNA: TGCGCCAGCAGCCAATCAACAGGGGCTGGGGCCAACGTCCTGACTTTC. It translates to CASSQSTGAGANVLTF.

CDR3 amino acids: CASSLLDIPTSSPLHF. As DNA, the CDR3 is TGTGCCAGCAGCTTGTTGGACATCCCTACGTCCTCACCCCTCCACTTT. V gene TRBV5-6 combines with J gene TRBJ1-6; D is possibly TRBD1 (5 bases). Trimming took 1 base from V and 10 from J, leaving 18 bases between them. Germline assignment: CDR1 SGHDT and CDR2 YYEEEE. This CDR3 has 16 residues.

This clone was recorded once. V gene TRBV27 combines with J gene TRBJ2-5, with 11 bases lining up with TRBD1. The V gene end was trimmed by 3 bases and the J gene end by 6 bases; junction bases not matched to a gene: 12. The CDR3 sequence is 17 residues long. Germline values: CDR1 MNHEY, CDR2 SMNVEV (reference sequence). CDR3 DNA: TGTGCCAGCAGTTTTGTCGCCCCCGGGACAGGGGGGAAGACCCAGTACTTC. Its translation is CASSFVAPGTGGKTQYF.

The chain employs TRBV20-1 and TRBJ2-1; D is unclear. The germline CDR1 and CDR2 sequences are DFQATT and SNEGSKA (reference sequence). This CDR3 has 14 amino acids. V shed 6 bases and J shed 4 bases, with 16 bases lying between them. The CDR3 nucleotides read TGCAGTGCCAGTGGTCAGGACGGTTACAATGAGCAGTTCTTC. This translates into CSASGQDGYNEQFF.